The rows below give T cell receptor beta chains drawn from one sample of a study of CD8+ T cells in alopecia areata. Sequenced by immunoSEQ multiplex PCR; TCRdb stores in-frame clones only, minus some. The sample holds about 140,000 clones, 85% to 90% seen once. Sequencing was performed on CD8+ T cells sorted from blood, taken at week 4, from a patient treated with tofacitinib. The receptors come from a human donor with alopecia areata. Each CDR3 is given with its conserved first and last residue. The order of the fields is V gene, D gene, clone size, J gene, CDR3 protein, CDR3 DNA. A D gene is named only where the DNA matches it firmly. Clone size is shown for a subset of rows, as once, few, many or a class of expanded clone.

TRBV27	TRBD1	.	TRBJ2-7	CASSPDRENAYEQYF	TGTGCCAGCAGTCCGGACAGGGAAAACGCCTACGAGCAGTACTTC
TRBV29-1	.	.	TRBJ1-2	CSVEAFMQRSYGYTF	TGCAGCGTTGAGGCCTTCATGCAGAGGAGCTATGGCTACACCTTC
TRBV2	TRBD2	.	TRBJ2-1	CASSELAGEINEQFF	TGTGCCAGCAGTGAGCTAGCGGGAGAAATTAATGAGCAGTTCTTC
TRBV29-1	TRBD1	.	TRBJ1-2	CSVEDRGTEGYGYTF	TGCAGCGTTGAAGATAGGGGGACAGAAGGCTATGGCTACACCTTC
TRBV19	.	.	TRBJ1-3	CASSPEGNTIYF	TGTGCCAGTAGTCCGGAGGGAAACACCATATATTTT
TRBV7-4	TRBD1	.	TRBJ1-2	CASSSSRDRGYTF	TGTGCCAGCAGCTCCTCCCGGGACAGGGGTTACACCTTC
TRBV29-1	.	.	TRBJ1-1	CSVETAPNTEAFF	TGCAGCGTGGAGACTGCGCCGAACACTGAAGCTTTCTTT
TRBV27	TRBD1	.	TRBJ1-2	CASSPRDRGFDGYTF	TGTGCCAGCAGTCCCCGGGACAGGGGATTCGATGGCTACACCTTC
TRBV29-1	TRBD1	.	TRBJ2-7	CSVGTGESHEQYF	TGCAGCGTTGGGACAGGGGAAAGCCACGAGCAGTACTTC
TRBV27	TRBD2	.	TRBJ2-7	CASSYRGGPTYEQYF	TGTGCCAGCAGTTACCGGGGGGGGCCCACCTACGAGCAGTACTTC
TRBV4-1	TRBD2	many	TRBJ2-1	CASSQGLAGEQFF	TGCGCCAGCAGCCAGGGACTAGCGGGGGAGCAGTTCTTC
TRBV6-6	TRBD1	.	TRBJ2-5	CASSQTGDGETQYF	TGTGCCAGCAGCCAGACAGGGGACGGAGAGACCCAGTACTTC
TRBV29-1	.	.	TRBJ2-7	CSVRTYEQYF	TGCAGCGTTCGGACCTACGAGCAGTACTTC
TRBV27	.	.	TRBJ2-5	CASSLGGGETQYF	TGTGCCAGCAGTTTGGGGGGAGGAGAGACCCAGTACTTC
TRBV29-1	TRBD1	.	TRBJ2-7	CSVVTRDRALNEQYF	TGCAGCGTGGTGACCCGGGACAGAGCACTGAACGAGCAGTACTTC
TRBV9	.	.	TRBJ2-7	CASSETGSLTREQYF	TGTGCCAGCAGCGAGACCGGGTCCCTAACGAGGGAGCAGTACTTC
TRBV2	TRBD2	.	TRBJ2-2	CASSASGITGELFF	TGTGCCAGCAGTGCTAGCGGGATTACCGGGGAGCTGTTTTTT
TRBV7-9	.	.	TRBJ2-7	CASSSKTGPYEQYF	TGTGCCAGCAGCTCGAAGACAGGCCCCTACGAGCAGTACTTC